The entry below describes one T cell receptor beta chain. This clone's antigen is unknown. No much larger clone exists at a distance of one base, and base qualities are not known. For sequencing, an Illumina NovaSeq 6000 was employed. Using 5'RACE with constant-segment primers, TCRalpha and TCRbeta cDNA libraries were constructed, with sample barcodes and unique molecular identifiers added in the process. RNA was extracted from every sample with Trizol reagent. Library amplification was performed in two PCR steps, and a second sample barcode and Illumina TruSeq adapters were introduced in the second step. The libraries were sequenced on an Illumina NovaSeq using 2 x 150 bp paired-end reads. The authors' pipeline ran thus. Demultiplexing of reads and collapsing into UMI-guided consensus sequences were performed with migec v1.2.7. Using mixcr v2.1.11, UMI consensuses were aligned to TRA and TRB V and J templates and then assembled into clonotypes. A clonotype was counted as expanded or contracted only when both edgeR and NoisET called the clonotype significant, with the noise models trained on biological replicates. For edgeR calls, the cutoffs were a false discovery rate-adjusted p below 0.01 and a log2 fold-change threshold of 1. As an exploratory analysis of dynamics, max-normalized trajectories of the 1000 most abundant clonotypes were examined by PCA with hierarchical clustering. Separately sequenced CD4+ and CD8+ repertoires were used to assign a CD4 or CD8 phenotype to each responding clone. The raw public reads went through TCRdb reprocessing: fastp at Q25, MiXCR clone calling, in-frame beta chains kept. Rows merge per CDR3 protein into single entries with the most common DNA and genes. The authors' filters were not applied to this entry. This sample is represented by more than 300,000 distinct CDR3 sequences; more than 20% of them were singletons. Of the sample, 21% is held by the ten largest clones.

This sample stems from a study of T-cell memory formation after mild COVID-19 (dated by TCRdb to the early 2020s). A note on the overall study: Most TCR sequence clusters were specific to one of the two donors. In two donors, T-cell clones that expanded and contracted after mild COVID-19 were tracked by sequencing TCRalpha and TCRbeta repertoires over time. Two young, previously healthy adult volunteers made up the cohort, one male and one female. What the work shows at the level of the full study, not this receptor alone: From day 15 to 85, contracting clones showed balanced CD4/CD8 phenotypes, whereas a second wave of clones that expanded from day 15 to 37 leaned towards CD4+. Contracting CD4+ clones turned up mainly in the CM and EM memory subsets, whereas EMRA was where CD8+ clones were enriched. Some responding clones were detected in pre-infection memory, which suggested that pre-existing cross-reactive memory T cells had joined the SARS-CoV-2 response. The study included only two mild cases, and larger cohorts that include severe cases with pre-infection samples were judged to be necessary. Whether the second-wave clones peaking on day 37 were SARS-CoV-2 specific was not confirmed.

PBMCs were isolated by Ficoll-Paque density gradient centrifugation. The clonotype originates from a man between 18 and 29 years old who had mild COVID-19 (a few samples of this study predate the infection). The sample titles of this study are shuffled in the database, so cell type and time point are left out; the donor was told from shared clones. Sample: PBMCs or a T cell subset sorted from them (not recorded which).

The CDR3 region: CASSPSGRAHEQYF. The DNA reads TGCGCCAGCAGCCCAAGTGGGAGGGCCCACGAGCAGTACTTC. The V and J genes are TRBV5-1 and TRBJ2-7; a stretch of 7 junction bases matches TRBD2. The germline V gene encodes CDR1 SGHRS and CDR2 YFSETQ. The CDR3 runs 14 residues from the cysteine to the phenylalanine. Only the CDR3 DNA is retained, 42 bases long and in frame from the first base. At the junction V is shortened by 4 bases and J by 5 bases; bases outside the gene matches: 9.